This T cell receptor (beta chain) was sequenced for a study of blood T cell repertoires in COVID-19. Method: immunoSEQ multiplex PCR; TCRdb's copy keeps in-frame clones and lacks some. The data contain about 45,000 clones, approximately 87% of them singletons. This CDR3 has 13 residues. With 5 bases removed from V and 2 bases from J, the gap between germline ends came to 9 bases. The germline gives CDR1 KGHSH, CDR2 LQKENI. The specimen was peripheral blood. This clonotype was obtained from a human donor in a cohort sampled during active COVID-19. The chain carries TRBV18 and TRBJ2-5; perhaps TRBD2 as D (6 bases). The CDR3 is CASSSGSQETQYF. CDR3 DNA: TGTGCCAGCTCATCCGGGAGTCAAGAGACCCAGTACTTC.